Listed below are T cell receptor beta chains from one sample, sequenced in a study of blood T cell repertoires in COVID-19. Here immunoSEQ multiplex PCR was the method, and the copy in TCRdb shows in-frame clones only, minus some. The data contain over 300,000 clones, around four fifths of them singletons. The sample comprised peripheral blood. Receptors were obtained from a woman in her forties or fifties with acute or convalescent COVID-19. CDR3s include the opening cysteine and the closing phenylalanine or tryptophan. The D gene is left open where the match is weak. Clone size appears in some rows only: once, few, many, or a class for an expanded clone.

>.|TRBD1|15|TRBJ1-4|TRBV6-4
CASSPTGGQNEKLFF
TGTGCCAGCAGTCCTACAGGGGGGCAAAATGAAAAACTGTTTTTT
>.|.|12|TRBJ2-1|TRBV12-3/TRBV12-4
CASRLVGDEQFF
TGTGCCAGCCGTCTGGTAGGGGATGAGCAGTTCTTC
>.|TRBD1|13|TRBJ1-2|TRBV2
CASGNRGSGGYTF
TGTGCCAGCGGGAACAGGGGAAGCGGGGGCTACACCTTC
>.|TRBD1|13|TRBJ1-1|TRBV5-1
CASSPGQAPEAFF
TGCGCCAGCAGCCCGGGACAGGCCCCTGAAGCTTTCTTT
>.|TRBD1|15|TRBJ2-1|TRBV5-1
CASSPGTGGNNEQFF
TGCGCCAGCAGCCCCGGGACAGGGGGCAACAATGAGCAGTTCTTC
>.|.|14|TRBJ1-3|TRBV18
CASSPPAWRATIYF
TGTGCCAGCTCACCACCGGCCTGGAGGGCAACCATATATTTT
>once|TRBD1|15|TRBJ1-2|TRBV7-2
CASSPRQGDSYGYTF
TGTGCCAGCAGCCCCCGACAGGGCGATTCCTATGGCTACACCTTC
>.|TRBD1|15|TRBJ1-4|TRBV2
CASSDRTGTFEKLFF
TGTGCCAGCAGTGATAGGACAGGGACTTTTGAAAAACTGTTTTTT
>.|.|14|TRBJ1-2|TRBV6-5
CASSRGGLGNGYTF
TGTGCCAGCAGCAGGGGAGGGCTCGGGAATGGCTACACCTTC
>.|.|14|TRBJ2-7|TRBV27
CASSLPTGRGEQYF
TGTGCCAGCAGTTTACCCACAGGGAGGGGCGAGCAGTACTTC
>.|.|15|TRBJ2-2|TRBV5-1
CASSLESGSIGELFF
TGCGCCAGCAGCTTGGAGTCGGGGAGTATCGGGGAGCTGTTTTTT
>.|.|14|TRBJ1-2|TRBV3-1/TRBV3-2
CASSQLSSGYGYTF
TGTGCCAGCAGCCAACTTAGTTCCGGCTATGGCTACACCTTC
>.|TRBD1|14|TRBJ1-1|TRBV2
CASSSRTGVTEAFF
TGTGCCAGCAGTTCAAGGACAGGGGTCACTGAAGCTTTCTTT
>.|.|13|TRBJ1-2|TRBV27
CASRELANYGYTF
TGTGCCAGCAGAGAGTTAGCTAACTATGGCTACACCTTC
>once|.|15|TRBJ1-4|TRBV9
CASSVTGSTNEKLFF
TGTGCCAGCAGCGTAACAGGTTCAACTAATGAAAAACTGTTTTTT
>.|.|15|TRBJ1-3|TRBV5-1
CASSDMGSTGNTIYF
TGCGCCAGCTCGGATATGGGCAGCACTGGAAACACCATATATTTT
>.|TRBD2|16|TRBJ2-1|TRBV7-9
CASTLTSGAQYNEQFF
TGTGCCAGCACCCTGACTAGCGGGGCCCAATACAATGAGCAGTTCTTC
>.|.|14|TRBJ1-5|TRBV18
CASSYSYSNQPQHF
TGTGCCAGCTCATACAGCTATAGCAATCAGCCCCAGCATTTT
>.|.|11|TRBJ2-1|TRBV13
CASSQYNEQFF
TGTGCCAGCAGCCAGTACAATGAGCAGTTCTTC